The following is a T cell receptor beta chain sequence with its context. This clone was seen ten or more times. Its cognate antigen has yet to be identified. Base quality data are lacking; no much larger clone is found one base away. The data derive from a study of metastatic and nonmetastatic thyroid tumors (dated by TCRdb to about 2020). Regarding the complete study: Repertoires were compared across peripheral blood and tumor or nodule tissue samples from malignant and benign thyroid patients.

No treatment had been received by any patient before thyroid surgery. Patient clinical samples collected from the early 2010s to the late 2010s were retrospectively analysed using T-cell receptor beta sequencing. The library was produced with PCR. For sequencing, an Illumina HiSeq 4000 was employed. High-throughput sequencing was used to profile the CDR3 region of the TCR beta-chain in every patient. Per the original workflow: The researchers built a classifier to tell apart papillary thyroid cancer patients with distant metastasis, based on CDR3 differences among clinicopathological groups. The Shannon index was used to assess repertoire diversity, and the Morisita-Horn index was used to assess tumor-blood repertoire similarity. TCRdb passed the public sequencing reads through fastp at Q25 and MiXCR, retaining productive beta sequences. TCRdb, not the authors, supplied the V and J calls. This sample is represented by around 42,000 clones; 9.5% to 13% of them were singletons. Around 9.7% of the sample is in the top ten clones.

The CDR3, from cysteine to phenylalanine, totals 14 residues. Just CDR3 DNA is preserved here, 42 bases in frame from base 1. V has 4 bases trimmed and J has 5 bases trimmed; junction bases matching no gene number 6. Study-level results and caveats: In both blood and tumor samples, malignant tumors were reported to have significantly higher TCR beta diversity than benign nodules.

The source material was blood. The origin of this receptor is a male donor with papillary thyroid cancer or a benign thyroid nodule (not recorded which). Some clones in this sample may be carry-over from other donors' samples. The chain joins TRBV12-3 or TRBV12-4 to TRBJ2-5; 8 middle bases align to TRBD2. The sequence in DNA is TGTGCCAGCAGTTCCGGGACTAGGAGTGAGACCCAGTACTTC. Translated, it reads CASSSGTRSETQYF.